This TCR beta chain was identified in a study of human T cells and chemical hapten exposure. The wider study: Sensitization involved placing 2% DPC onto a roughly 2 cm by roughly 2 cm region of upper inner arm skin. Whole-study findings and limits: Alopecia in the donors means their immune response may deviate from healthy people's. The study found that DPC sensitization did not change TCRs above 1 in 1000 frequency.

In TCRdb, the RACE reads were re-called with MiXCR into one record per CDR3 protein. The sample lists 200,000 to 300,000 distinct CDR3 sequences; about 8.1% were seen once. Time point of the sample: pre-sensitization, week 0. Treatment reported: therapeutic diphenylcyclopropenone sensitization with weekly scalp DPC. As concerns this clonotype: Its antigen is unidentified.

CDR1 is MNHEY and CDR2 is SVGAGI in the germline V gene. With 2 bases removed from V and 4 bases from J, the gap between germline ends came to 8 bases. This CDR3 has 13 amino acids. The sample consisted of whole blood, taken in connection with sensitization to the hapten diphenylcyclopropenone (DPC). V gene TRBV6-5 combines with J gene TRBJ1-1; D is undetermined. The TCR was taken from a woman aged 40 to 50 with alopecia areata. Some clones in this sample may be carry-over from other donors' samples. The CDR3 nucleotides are TGTGCCAGCAGTTACATGCGAGTCACTGAAGCTTTCTTT. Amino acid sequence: CASSYMRVTEAFF.